The T cell receptor beta chain under discussion was sequenced for a study of cytomegalovirus exposure and HLA in healthy donors. A multiplex PCR was run with 60 Vbeta primers and 13 Jbeta primers. Sequenced by immunoSEQ multiplex PCR; TCRdb stores in-frame clones only, minus some. Found here are tens of thousands of clones, approximately 70% of them singletons; the top ten hold roughly 19%. Overall study findings and caveats: Reportedly, HLA-A and HLA-B alleles of most subjects were accurately predicted from TCR beta.

Germline V gene lookup returns CDR1 MNHNS and CDR2 SASEGT. V trimming: 3 bases; J trimming: 1 base; junction bases outside the gene matches: 2. The CDR3 is made up of 14 amino acids. Notes on this clone: Its matching antigen is unknown.

This chain uses TRBV6-1 with TRBJ1-1; TRBD1 aligns across 7 bases. This sequence originates from a woman aged 55-69 years in good health and CMV-seropositive. The sample was PBMCs. The CDR3 loop reads CASSETGQNTEAFF. CDR3 in DNA: TGTGCCAGCAGTGAGACAGGGCAGAACACTGAAGCTTTCTTT.